The 32 T cell receptor beta chains below were found in one sample sequenced in a study of T-cell reconstitution after alpha-beta-depleted transplantation in children. Unique molecular identifiers were incorporated when the TCRbeta library was constructed. TCRdb passed the PCR reads through MiXCR, listing each CDR3 protein once. Among hundreds of thousands of distinct CDR3 sequences listed, roughly a quarter were seen once. Material: PBMCs, mostly from graft donor cells, obtained 360 days after TCRalphabeta/CD19-depleted stem cell transplant. These receptors were taken from a female patient between 2 and 15 years old who had a stem cell transplant for congenital amegakaryocytic thrombocytopenia, so the T cells may come from the graft donor.

J is TRBJ2-2 and V is TRBV12-3 or TRBV12-4, with unresolved D. Trimming pared 6 bases from V and 8 bases from J, leaving 16 bases between. The CDR3 totals 14 residues. CDR3 region: CASSGSPSGGELFF. DNA of the CDR3: TGTGCCAGCAGCGGAAGCCCAAGTGGAGGGGAGCTGTTTTTT.

This chain uses TRBV25-1 with TRBJ1-5, with D maybe TRBD1 (6 bases). Trimming shortened V by 6 bases and J by 2 bases, and 20 bases separated the two germline ends. The germline V gene encodes CDR1 MGHDK and CDR2 SYGVNS. The CDR3 loop spans 17 amino acids. Here the CDR3 reads CASSLPPEGGGNQPQHF. For the CDR3, the DNA is TGTGCCAGCAGCCTTCCCCCGGAAGGGGGAGGCAATCAGCCCCAGCATTTT.

V gene TRBV29-1 combines with J gene TRBJ2-1; D is possibly TRBD1 or TRBD2 (5 bases each). The germline V gene encodes CDR1 SQVTM and CDR2 ANQGSEA. The length of the CDR3 is 12 residues. Trimming stripped 6 bases from V and 3 bases from J, with 9 bases between. CDR3 in amino acids: CSVGEYYNEQFF. The CDR3 DNA follows: TGCAGCGTAGGGGAGTACTACAATGAGCAGTTCTTC.

This clonotype occurred many times. The rearrangement links TRBV20-1 to TRBJ2-3, with 7 nucleotides matching TRBD2. Unmatched junction bases numbered 16, after V lost 6 bases and J lost 4 bases. Germline V gene sequence: CDR1 DFQATT, CDR2 SNEGSKA (reference sequence). The CDR3 is 16 amino acids. Written as DNA, the CDR3 is TGCAGTGCCCTCCGTGGTGCAGCGGGAAGTGCAGATACGCAGTATTTT. Encoded protein: CSALRGAAGSADTQYF.

J is TRBJ2-7 and V is TRBV7-9; TRBD1 aligns across 9 bases. With V trimmed by 5 bases and J by 1 base, 9 bases remained unmatched. The germline V gene encodes CDR1 SEHNR and CDR2 FQNEAQ (reference sequence). This CDR3 has 16 amino acids. The CDR3 spells CASSPVGTGRSYEQYF. The CDR3 coding sequence is TGTGCCAGCAGCCCGGTAGGGACAGGGAGATCCTACGAGCAGTACTTC.

The gene calls are TRBV20-1 and TRBJ1-4; 7 nucleotides line up with TRBD1. The CDR3 runs to 13 residues. J lost 8 bases, V lost 6 bases, and 9 bases had no gene match. The germline V gene has CDR1 DFQATT and CDR2 SNEGSKA (reference sequence). The CDR3 spells CSAVRQGWEKLFF. The CDR3 nucleotides are TGCAGTGCCGTCCGACAGGGTTGGGAAAAACTGTTTTTT.

This clonotype has a handful of counts. V gene TRBV7-9 combines with J gene TRBJ2-1; tentative D call: TRBD2 (5 bases). Trimming shortened V by 4 bases and J by 2 bases, and 15 bases separated the two germline ends. From germline, CDR1 is SEHNR and CDR2 FQNEAQ (reference sequence). CDR3 length: 16 residues. CDR3 DNA sequence: TGTGCCAGCAGCTCAAAAGGACTCGCCCCCTACAATGAGCAGTTCTTC. Protein product: CASSSKGLAPYNEQFF.

V is TRBV20-1 and J is TRBJ2-1, with 11 positions matching TRBD1. The ends lost 6 bases at V and 7 bases at J; junction bases unmatched: 8. This CDR3 contains 14 residues. Per the germline V gene, CDR1 is DFQATT and CDR2 is SNEGSKA (reference sequence). CDR3 residues: CSARGQGAGNEQFF. Here the CDR3 DNA reads TGCAGTGCCCGCGGACAGGGGGCTGGTAATGAGCAGTTCTTC.

This clonotype has a handful of counts. The rearrangement links TRBV28 to TRBJ2-5; no clear D. CDR1 MDHEN and CDR2 SYDVKM come from the germline V gene. The CDR3 runs to 11 residues. The ends were cut back, 4 bases at V and 3 bases at J, with 3 bases in the middle. CDR3 nucleotide sequence: TGTGCCAGCAGTTACAAAGAGACCCAGTACTTC. This translates into CASSYKETQYF.

This clonotype was counted only a few times. DNA for the CDR3: TGCAGTGCTAGTCCTCTGGACACGACCTACGAGCAGTACTTC. Its translation: CSASPLDTTYEQYF. V is TRBV20-1 and J is TRBJ2-7; perhaps TRBD1 as D (5 bases). The germline V gene has CDR1 DFQATT and CDR2 SNEGSKA (reference sequence). The CDR3 is 14 amino acids. Trimming left V 3 bases short and J 2 bases short, with 14 bases between.

The chain is built from TRBV6-1 and TRBJ2-3, with 8 bases matching TRBD1. This CDR3 contains 14 residues. Germline lookup yields CDR1 MNHNS and CDR2 SASEGT. V shed 7 bases and J 0 bases; nucleotides not matched to a gene: 3. The CDR3 loop reads CASTDRGSTDTQYF. The DNA of the CDR3 is TGTGCCAGCACTGACAGGGGTAGCACAGATACGCAGTATTTT.

V gene TRBV2 combines with J gene TRBJ2-1; maybe TRBD1 (6 bases). This CDR3 contains 16 residues. Trimming took 4 bases from V and 7 from J, leaving 20 bases between them. CDR1 and CDR2 (germline): SNHLY, FYNNEI. CDR3 DNA: TGTGCCAGCAGTGCACAATCTAAACACAGGGTTAATGAGCAGTTCTTC. Translated: CASSAQSKHRVNEQFF. Complete variable domain (other parts from reference TRBV2 and TRBJ2-1): EPEVTQTPSHQVTQMGQEVILRCVPISNHLYFYWYRQILGQKVEFLVSFYNNEISEKSEIFDDQFSVERPDGSNFTLKIRSTKLEDSAMYFCASSAQSKHRVNEQFFGPGTRLTVL.

The rearrangement links TRBV5-1 to TRBJ2-7; the match to TRBD2 covers 8 bases. Germline CDR1 is SGHRS and CDR2 is YFSETQ. The junction had 15 bases not matched to a gene; V was cut back by 1 base and J by 6 bases. The CDR3 length is 17 residues. Here the CDR3 DNA reads TGCGCCAGCAGCTTGCGTCCTAGCGGGCAGTCCACTTTCGAGCAGTACTTC. As protein: CASSLRPSGQSTFEQYF.

This clonotype was seen a few times. This chain links TRBV7-7 with TRBJ2-5; D is undetermined. CDR3 size: 15 residues. CDR1 is SSHAT, CDR2 FNYEAQ, per germline (reference sequence). V dropped 1 base and J dropped 2 bases, with 11 bases sitting between them. CDR3 residues: CASSLGPGLQETQYF. CDR3 nucleotide sequence: TGTGCCAGCAGCTTAGGGCCTGGTCTACAAGAGACCCAGTACTTC.

The chain links TRBV20-1 to TRBJ2-1; maybe TRBD2 (5 bases). V shed 4 bases and J shed 2 bases, with 15 bases lying between them. CDR3 size: 15 residues. Per the germline V gene, CDR1 is DFQATT and CDR2 is SNEGSKA (reference sequence). DNA for the CDR3: TGCAGTGCTACGGGGATGGTGCCCGCCTACAATGAGCAGTTCTTC. Translating gives CSATGMVPAYNEQFF.

This clonotype was observed a few times. The chain joins TRBV10-3 to TRBJ2-7; 11 bases line up with TRBD2. The V and J ends lost 10 bases and 0 bases, in that order; junction bases with no gene match: 2. The CDR3 consists of 13 residues. CDR1 and CDR2 from the germline V gene are ENHRY and SYGVKD. The CDR3 loop reads CASGTSGSYEQYF. The CDR3 DNA is TGTGCCAGCGGGACTAGCGGCTCCTACGAGCAGTACTTC.

This clonotype has more than one count but fewer than ten. J is TRBJ1-4 and V is TRBV3-1, with D unresolved. Per the germline V gene, CDR1 is LGHDT and CDR2 is YNNKEL (reference sequence). Trimming removed 4 bases from V and 2 bases from J, with 8 bases in between. This CDR3 has 14 amino acids. This CDR3 is CASSPSLTNEKLFF. For the CDR3, the DNA is TGTGCCAGCAGCCCGTCCCTGACTAATGAAAAACTGTTTTTT.

The chain employs TRBV3-1 and TRBJ2-1; D remains ambiguous. The CDR3 extends over 17 amino acids. Trimming pared 8 bases from V and 0 bases from J, leaving 20 bases between. Per germline, CDR1 LGHDT and CDR2 YNNKEL (reference sequence). In nucleotides, the CDR3 is TGTGCCAGCGGTTCTATAATGGACCTGAGCTCCTACAATGAGCAGTTCTTC. Residues: CASGSIMDLSSYNEQFF.

As concerns this clonotype: A clone one base away is much larger, so this may be a read error. CDR3: CASSPEEWPNNEQFF. CDR3 DNA sequence: TGTGCCAGCTCACCAGAGGAGTGGCCGAACAATGAGCAGTTCTTC. This chain connects TRBV18 to TRBJ2-1; D gene ambiguous. The length of the CDR3 is 15 residues. Germline V gene lookup returns CDR1 KGHSH and CDR2 LQKENI. The V end was cut by 2 bases, the J end by 5 bases, with 13 bases between.

This chain joins TRBV4-1 and TRBJ2-1; D uncertain. The V gene lost 1 base and the J gene lost 5 bases, with 15 bases spanning the gap. Germline V CDR1 and CDR2: MGHRA, YSYEKL. The CDR3 sequence is 16 residues long. Written as DNA, the CDR3 is TGCGCCAGCAGCCAAGTTGGGGTACGTAGAAACAATGAGCAGTTCTTC. This translates into CASSQVGVRRNNEQFF.

This clonotype was counted at least ten times. CDR3 loop: CASMKSALGAQETQYF. The CDR3 DNA reads TGTGCCAGCATGAAAAGTGCGTTGGGAGCACAAGAGACCCAGTACTTC. V usage is TRBV12-3 or TRBV12-4 and J usage is TRBJ2-5; weak D call: TRBD2 (5 bases). The ends were cut back, 7 bases at V and 2 bases at J, with 20 bases in the middle. The CDR3 runs 16 residues.

This chain joins TRBV5-1 and TRBJ2-3; D is ambiguous. This CDR3 spans 13 amino acids. Germline-derived CDR1 and CDR2 are SGHRS and YFSETQ. Trimming pared 4 bases from V and 6 bases from J, leaving 12 bases between. The CDR3 nucleotides are TGCGCCAGCAGCCCCCTAGAGTTGGATACGCAGTATTTT. Protein product: CASSPLELDTQYF.

This clonotype was detected a few times. The chain joins TRBV7-3 to TRBJ2-3; 7 bases agree with TRBD2. Germline lookup yields CDR1 SGHTA and CDR2 FQGTGA. With 1 base clipped from V and 4 bases from J, the junction kept 5 bases outside the gene matches. CDR3 length equals 15 residues. The CDR3 DNA follows: TGTGCCAGCAGCTTAAGCGGGAGTGGCGCAGATACGCAGTATTTT. It codes for CASSLSGSGADTQYF.

This clonotype was detected a few times. The chain employs TRBV21-1 and TRBJ2-1; the table's D call, TRBD1, has no DNA check behind it. TRBV21-1 is tagged as a pseudogene. This CDR3 region has 19 residues. This chain's CDR3 is CASSLPRQIAPFEDNEQFF. The DNA for the CDR3 is TGTGCCAGCTCACTTCCCAGACAGATTGCCCCCTTTGAGGACAATGAGCAGTTCTTC.

A remark on this clonotype: Mismatch with germline at one junction end may stem from a read error. The chain couples TRBV2 to TRBJ2-1, with 7 bases matching TRBD2. CDR1 is SNHLY and CDR2 is FYNNEI in the germline V gene. The CDR3 loop spans 15 amino acids. Here the CDR3 DNA reads TGTGCAAGCATCCCCATGGCGGGAGAACTCAATGAGCAGTTCTTC. Translating it yields CASIPMAGELNEQFF.

This clonotype was seen only a few times. The V call is TRBV5-1, the J call TRBJ2-2, with unresolved D. The CDR3 length is 15 residues. V gave up 2 bases and J gave up 2 bases, with 10 bases separating them. In germline, CDR1 is SGHRS, CDR2 YFSETQ. The CDR3 reads CASSLTSRNTGELFF. The CDR3 DNA is TGCGCCAGCAGCTTAACAAGTAGAAACACCGGGGAGCTGTTTTTT. The full variable domain, rest sourced from reference TRBV5-1 and TRBJ2-2, is KAGVTQTPRYLIKTRGQQVTLSCSPISGHRSVSWYQQTPGQGLQFLFEYFSETQRNKGNFPGRFSGRQFSNSRSEMNVSTLELGDSALYLCASSLTSRNTGELFFGEGSRLTVL.

The V gene is TRBV20-1, the J gene TRBJ2-3; D is possibly TRBD2 (5 bases). This CDR3 has 12 residues. V was clipped by 7 bases and J by 2 bases, with 10 bases between them. The germline V gene encodes CDR1 DFQATT and CDR2 SNEGSKA (reference sequence). The CDR3 loop is CSVSAATDTQYF. In nucleotides, the CDR3 is TGCAGTGTCTCAGCGGCCACAGATACGCAGTATTTT.

In its sample, this clonotype was seen many times. This chain links TRBV12-3 or TRBV12-4 with TRBJ2-4; D is ambiguous. Trimming removed 2 bases at V and 7 bases at J, with 6 bases between. The CDR3 contains 12 residues. The CDR3 DNA is TGTGCCAGCAGTTTATGGGCGAACATTCAGTACTTC. It codes for CASSLWANIQYF.

V is TRBV5-1 and J is TRBJ2-3, with D perhaps being TRBD1 or TRBD2 (7 bases each). V lost 4 bases, J lost 3 bases, and 18 bases lay in between. This CDR3 is built from 16 residues. CDR1 SGHRS and CDR2 YFSETQ come from the germline V gene. CDR3 sequence: CASSGLQGRGTDTQYF. In nucleotides, the CDR3 is TGCGCCAGCAGCGGTCTACAGGGGCGGGGGACAGATACGCAGTATTTT.

CDR3 nucleotides: TGTGCCAGCAGCCCGAGACCGGGACAGAGTAATGAAAAACTGTTTTTT. It codes for CASSPRPGQSNEKLFF. The chain combines TRBV3-1 with TRBJ1-4; 7 nucleotides match TRBD1. The CDR3 totals 16 residues. CDR1 LGHDT and CDR2 YNNKEL come from the germline V gene (reference sequence). V shed 4 bases, J shed 4 bases, and the junction held 9 bases outside the gene matches.

The chain carries TRBV10-3 and TRBJ2-7, with D possibly matching TRBD2 (7 bases). CDR3 length: 11 amino acids. Germline loops: CDR1 ENHRY, CDR2 SYGVKD. The V end was cut by 9 bases, the J end by 5 bases, with 11 bases between. The CDR3 region is CAMGGGNEQYF. The CDR3 coding sequence is TGTGCCATGGGGGGGGGCAACGAGCAGTACTTC.

This clonotype has at least ten counts. V and J are TRBV4-2 and TRBJ2-7, with D perhaps TRBD2 (5 bases). With 0 bases removed from V and 4 bases from J, the gap between germline ends came to 10 bases. The CDR3 sequence is 14 residues long. The germline V gene has CDR1 LGHNA and CDR2 YNFKEQ. This CDR3 reads CASSQELVVYEQYF. Written as DNA, the CDR3 is TGTGCCAGCAGCCAAGAACTAGTAGTTTACGAGCAGTACTTC.